This TCR beta chain is from a study of cytomegalovirus exposure and HLA in healthy donors. Study outcomes and limitations: According to the study, around 150 TCR beta chains were cytomegalovirus-associated.

This table comes from immunoSEQ multiplex PCR, and its TCRdb copy is limited to in-frame clones, with some not included. The sample includes 110,000 to 150,000 clones, over 90% of them seen just once. Germline loops: CDR1 MNHEY, CDR2 SVGAGI. This CDR3 comprises 14 residues. V was pared by 3 bases and J by 0 bases, with 7 bases between. As to this clone: The antigen remains unidentified.

The source material was PBMCs. This chain links TRBV6-5 with TRBJ2-3; D might be TRBD1 (5 bases). The TCR originated in a man younger than 35 in good health and CMV-seropositive. CDR3: CASSYQGSTDTQYF. CDR3 bases: TGTGCCAGCAGTTATCAGGGAAGCACAGATACGCAGTATTTT.